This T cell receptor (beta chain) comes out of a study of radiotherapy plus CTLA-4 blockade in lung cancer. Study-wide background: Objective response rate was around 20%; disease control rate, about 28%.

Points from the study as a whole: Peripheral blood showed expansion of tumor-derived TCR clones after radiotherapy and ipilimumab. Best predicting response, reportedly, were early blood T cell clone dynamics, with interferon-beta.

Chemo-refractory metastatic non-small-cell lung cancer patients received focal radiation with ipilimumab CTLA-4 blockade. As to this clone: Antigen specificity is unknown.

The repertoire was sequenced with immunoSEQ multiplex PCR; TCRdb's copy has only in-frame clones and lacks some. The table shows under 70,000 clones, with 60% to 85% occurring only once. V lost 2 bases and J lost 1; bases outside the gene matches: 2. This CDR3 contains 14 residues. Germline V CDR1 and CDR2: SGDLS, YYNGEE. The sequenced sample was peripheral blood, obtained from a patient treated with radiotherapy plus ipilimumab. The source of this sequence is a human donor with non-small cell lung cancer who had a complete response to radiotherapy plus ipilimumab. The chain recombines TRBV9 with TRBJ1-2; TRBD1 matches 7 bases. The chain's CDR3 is CASSVGDSNYGYTF. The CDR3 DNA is TGTGCCAGCAGCGTTGGGGACAGTAACTATGGCTACACCTTC.